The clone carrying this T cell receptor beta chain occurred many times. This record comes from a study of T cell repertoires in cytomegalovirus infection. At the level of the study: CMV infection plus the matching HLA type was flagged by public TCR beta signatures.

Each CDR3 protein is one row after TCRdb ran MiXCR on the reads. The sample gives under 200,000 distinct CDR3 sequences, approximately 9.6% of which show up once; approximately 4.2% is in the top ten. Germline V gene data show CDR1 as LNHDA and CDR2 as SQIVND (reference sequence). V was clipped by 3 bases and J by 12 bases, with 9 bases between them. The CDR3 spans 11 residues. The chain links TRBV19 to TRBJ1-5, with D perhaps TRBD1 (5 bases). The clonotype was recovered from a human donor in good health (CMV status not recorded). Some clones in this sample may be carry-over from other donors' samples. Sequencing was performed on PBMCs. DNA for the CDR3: TGTGCCAGTAGTATCCCCAGGGACCAGCATTTT. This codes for CASSIPRDQHF.